This T cell receptor beta chain stems from a study of blood T cells in healthy people across ages. Study-level results: There were more naive CD4+ cells and higher diversity in long-lived donors than in aged donors.

A note on this clonotype: Its antigen is currently unknown.

Donation came from healthy Caucasian individuals in Russia who were aged roughly 6 to 100. The authors ran a second PCR of 7 to 11 cycles using a sample-barcoded 5' primer and a J-beta primer mix. Each cDNA molecule carried a tag from a template-switch adaptor that contained 12 random nucleotides. TCRdb passed the 5' RACE reads through MiXCR, listing each CDR3 protein once. The sample has around 800,000 distinct CDR3 sequences; under 45% are singletons. Germline V lookup: CDR1 SGHKS, CDR2 YYEKEE (reference sequence). V dropped 4 bases and J dropped 1; count of bases not matched to a gene: 12. CDR3 size: 17 residues.

Sequencing input: blood. The V call is TRBV5-5, the J call TRBJ2-5; 8 bases are a match to TRBD2. The TCR comes from a man between 60 and 70 years old in good health. The CDR3 DNA sequence: TGTGCCAGCAGCACCGGTTGGGGCGGGGGGTTCCAAGAGACCCAGTACTTC. Translating it yields CASSTGWGGGFQETQYF.